This T cell receptor (beta chain) originates from a study of blood T cell repertoires in COVID-19. Participants were aged roughly 18 to 95 years, lived in around 22 US areas, and enrolled virtually. Participants' own reports of clinical history determined their cohort assignment. Recovery meant two consecutive negative NP/OP PCR tests, professional clearance, or resolved symptoms. Trimming pared 4 bases from V and 0 bases from J, leaving 15 bases between. The CDR3 totals 16 residues. Germline V gives CDR1 SGHRS, CDR2 YFSETQ. Produced via immunoSEQ multiplex PCR; TCRdb's table is partial and in-frame only. The sample consists of hundreds of thousands of clones, about 91% of them appearing once.

The V gene is TRBV5-1, the J gene TRBJ2-3, with D perhaps TRBD2 (6 bases). Material: PBMCs or T cells enriched from blood (not recorded which). The TCR sequence derives from a woman in her forties who had recovered from COVID-19. CDR3 residues: CASSTGTGHSTDTQYF. For the CDR3, the DNA is TGCGCCAGCAGCACCGGGACTGGACACAGCACAGATACGCAGTATTTT. Based on the CDR3 plus reference TRBV5-1 and TRBJ2-3, the full variable domain is KAGVTQTPRYLIKTRGQQVTLSCSPISGHRSVSWYQQTPGQGLQFLFEYFSETQRNKGNFPGRFSGRQFSNSRSEMNVSTLELGDSALYLCASSTGTGHSTDTQYFGPGTRLTVL.